This TCR beta chain came from a study of T cell responses to AZD1222 COVID-19 vaccine. Comment on this clone: Its antigen remains unknown.

The CDR3 sequence is 13 residues long. V lost 8 bases and J 1 base, leaving 11 bases between the germline ends. The germline V gene encodes CDR1 SNHLY and CDR2 FYNNEI. Measured with immunoSEQ multiplex PCR; TCRdb has only the in-frame clones, and not every one. The table lists around 150,000 clones, about nine tenths of them singletons. Study-wide points: The repertoires were collected only after the peak T cell response. After two AZD1222 doses, spike-specific TCR breadth and depth rose versus day 0.

This TCR was recovered from an adult in good health. The sample in question was peripheral blood, obtained on day 0 of AZD1222 vaccination. The chain has TRBV2 and TRBJ1-1; no clear D. The CDR3 DNA sequence: TGTGCCAGCCAGTCGAGGGAGAACACTGAAGCTTTCTTT. This codes for CASQSRENTEAFF. Using reference TRBV2 and TRBJ1-1 for the parts outside the CDR3, the full variable domain is EPEVTQTPSHQVTQMGQEVILRCVPISNHLYFYWYRQILGQKVEFLVSFYNNEISEKSEIFDDQFSVERPDGSNFTLKIRSTKLEDSAMYFCASQSRENTEAFFGQGTRLTVV.